The 16 T cell receptor beta chains presented below share a single source sample, sequenced in a study of breast tumors, draining lymph nodes, adjacent tissues. TCRdb independently ran MiXCR on the multiplex PCR reads; one entry per CDR3 protein. The sample gives about 230,000 distinct CDR3 sequences, about 32% of which show up once; around 1.5% is in the top ten. The lymph nodes were axillary draining lymph nodes from breast cancer patients. Sequencing input: axillary lymph node tissue. All receptors derive from a female donor with breast cancer. Some clones in this sample may be carry-over from other donors' samples.

This clonotype was recorded many times. The CDR3 protein is CSASLLRGRRYNEQFF. CDR3 coding DNA: TGCAGTGCTTCGTTGCTGCGGGGACGCAGATACAATGAGCAGTTCTTC. The gene calls are TRBV20-1 and TRBJ2-1; tentative D call: TRBD2 (6 bases). CDR3 length: 16 amino acids. CDR1 and CDR2 (germline): DFQATT, SNEGSKA (reference sequence). V dropped 5 bases and J dropped 4 bases, with 21 bases sitting between them.

This clonotype was recorded many times. V and J are TRBV6-4 and TRBJ1-2; 7 bases match TRBD1. J gave up 8 bases and V 3 bases, and 9 bases lay outside the gene matches. CDR1 and CDR2 (germline): MRHNA, SNTAGT. CDR3 length: 14 amino acids. The CDR3 is CASSEGGAHGGYTF. The CDR3 region has the DNA TGTGCCAGCAGTGAAGGGGGCGCCCACGGGGGCTACACCTTC.

Only a few counts were recorded for this clonotype. V usage is TRBV2 and J usage is TRBJ1-1; D possibly corresponds to TRBD1 (5 bases). CDR1 and CDR2 (germline): SNHLY, FYNNEI. CDR3 length: 14 residues. V lost 6 bases to trimming and J lost 1 base, with 12 bases between them. DNA for the CDR3: TGTGCCAGCAGGATCCGGGACGGGAACACTGAAGCTTTCTTT. Its protein is CASRIRDGNTEAFF.

The J gene is TRBJ1-5, the V gene TRBV10-2, with D possibly TRBD1 on 6 matching bases. CDR1 WSHSY and CDR2 SAAADI come from the germline V gene. The CDR3 loop spans 14 amino acids. The V gene lost 6 bases and the J gene lost 2 bases, with 11 bases spanning the gap. CDR3 amino acids: CASRGGIGNQPQHF. CDR3 nucleotide sequence: TGCGCCAGCAGAGGGGGAATTGGCAATCAGCCCCAGCATTTT.

The chain combines TRBV9 with TRBJ2-2; 8 bases align to TRBD1. CDR3 size: 17 residues. J lost 6 bases, V lost 0 bases, and 10 bases had no gene match. From germline, CDR1 is SGDLS and CDR2 YYNGEE. CDR3 DNA sequence: TGTGCCAGCAGCGTAGGAAGACAGGGGAGTCCCCCCGGGGAGCTGTTTTTT. Protein sequence: CASSVGRQGSPPGELFF.

This clonotype has only one observation. CDR3: CASSILRPADTEAFF. CDR3 DNA sequence: TGTGCCAGCAGTATCCTGAGGCCAGCTGACACTGAAGCTTTCTTT. The chain is built from TRBV6-2 or TRBV6-3 and TRBJ1-1; D remains unclear. This CDR3 region has 15 residues. Looked up from germline, CDR1 is MNHEY and CDR2 is SVGEGT. Trimming pared 5 bases from V and 3 bases from J, leaving 16 bases between.

This clonotype was picked up many times. The chain links TRBV6-6 to TRBJ2-5; D is undetermined. Germline lookup yields CDR1 MNHNY and CDR2 SVGAGI (reference sequence). V gave up 2 bases and J gave up 1 base, with 5 bases separating them. This CDR3 contains 13 residues. The CDR3 region has the DNA TGTGCCAGCAGTTACAGGCTCCAAGAGACCCAGTACTTC. It encodes CASSYRLQETQYF.

This clonotype was observed many times. The rearrangement uses TRBV12-3 or TRBV12-4 and TRBJ1-3; the D is unclear. The CDR3 has 13 residues. V shed 7 bases and J shed 1 base, with 8 bases lying between them. CDR3 amino acids: CASTRSSGNTIYF. DNA for the CDR3: TGTGCCAGCACCCGCTCTTCTGGAAACACCATATATTTT.

With respect to this clonotype: This may be a read error: a much more frequent sequence differs by one nucleotide. This chain links TRBV6-5 with TRBJ1-5, with D perhaps matching TRBD1 (6 bases). Per germline, CDR1 MNHEY and CDR2 SVGAGI. The CDR3 consists of 17 residues. DNA for the CDR3: TGTGCCAGCAGTGACTCTGCTGAGGGGGGACGCAATCAGCCCCAGCATTTT. Translation: CASSDSAEGGRNQPQHF.

This clonotype was counted many times. The chain is built from TRBV3-1 and TRBJ1-2, with D possibly TRBD1 on 5 matching bases. V shed 2 bases and J shed 6 bases, with 10 bases lying between them. This CDR3 spans 13 amino acids. From germline, CDR1 is LGHDT and CDR2 YNNKEL (reference sequence). The CDR3 nucleotides read TGTGCCAGCAGCCAAAATGCAGGGCATGGCTACACCTTC. Its protein is CASSQNAGHGYTF.

This clonotype was seen once. The V and J genes are TRBV29-1 and TRBJ2-3, with D possibly being TRBD2 (5 bases). The V gene's germline CDR1 is SQVTM and CDR2 ANQGSEA. This CDR3 has 12 residues. V was trimmed by 8 bases and J by 5 bases, leaving 14 bases between them. In nucleotides, the CDR3 is TGCAGCTTGGGTCGAGCGGTAGATACGCAGTATTTT. Residues: CSLGRAVDTQYF.

This clonotype was observed at least ten times. The chain couples TRBV7-2 to TRBJ1-2; D uncertain. The CDR3 contains 15 residues. Germline V lookup: CDR1 SGHTA, CDR2 FQGNSA. Between the trimmed V and J ends, which lost 6 bases and 5 bases, there was a span of 19 bases. The CDR3 bases are TGTGCCAGCAGGCCCGGGTCTGGAAGGGAATATGGCTACACCTTC. Its protein is CASRPGSGREYGYTF.

This clonotype appeared many times. This sequence joins TRBV15 and TRBJ2-6, with 16 bases lining up with TRBD2. The CDR3 extends over 21 amino acids. The germline V gene has CDR1 LNHNV and CDR2 YYDKDF (reference sequence). With 5 bases clipped from V and 0 bases from J, the junction kept 10 bases outside the gene matches. The CDR3 is CATSLSGTSGRAVSGANVLTF. In nucleotides, the CDR3 is TGTGCCACCAGCCTCTCCGGGACTAGCGGGAGGGCCGTCTCTGGGGCCAACGTCCTGACTTTC.

The chain combines TRBV5-1 with TRBJ2-6; D may be TRBD2 (5 bases). Trimming removed 4 bases at V and 7 bases at J, with 18 bases between. The V gene's germline CDR1 is SGHRS and CDR2 YFSETQ. The CDR3 runs to 16 residues. CDR3 sequence (DNA): TGCGCCAGCAGCGCGGGCCCGGGCTTTGGCGCCAACGTCCTGACTTTC. Translated: CASSAGPGFGANVLTF.

The CDR3 loop is CASSLFSGRGGNEQFF. CDR3 sequence (DNA): TGTGCCAGCAGTCTCTTCAGCGGGAGGGGAGGGAATGAGCAGTTCTTC. The chain is built from TRBV27 and TRBJ2-1, with TRBD2 identical over 10 bases. The CDR3 sequence is 16 residues long. Germline CDR1 and CDR2: MNHEY and SMNVEV (reference sequence). V gave up 5 bases and J gave up 7 bases; unmatched junction bases: 11.

This clonotype was recorded a few times. This sequence may be a read error, since a much larger clone differs from it by one base. This sequence joins TRBV6-1 and TRBJ1-3; TRBD1 might be the D (5 bases). The V gene lost 5 bases and the J gene lost 0 bases, with 14 bases spanning the gap. This CDR3 has 16 amino acids. Germline V lookup: CDR1 MNHNS, CDR2 SASEGT. This CDR3 is CASSQLGTDSGNTIYF. CDR3 DNA: TGTGCCAGCAGTCAACTTGGGACCGACTCTGGAAACACCATATATTTT.